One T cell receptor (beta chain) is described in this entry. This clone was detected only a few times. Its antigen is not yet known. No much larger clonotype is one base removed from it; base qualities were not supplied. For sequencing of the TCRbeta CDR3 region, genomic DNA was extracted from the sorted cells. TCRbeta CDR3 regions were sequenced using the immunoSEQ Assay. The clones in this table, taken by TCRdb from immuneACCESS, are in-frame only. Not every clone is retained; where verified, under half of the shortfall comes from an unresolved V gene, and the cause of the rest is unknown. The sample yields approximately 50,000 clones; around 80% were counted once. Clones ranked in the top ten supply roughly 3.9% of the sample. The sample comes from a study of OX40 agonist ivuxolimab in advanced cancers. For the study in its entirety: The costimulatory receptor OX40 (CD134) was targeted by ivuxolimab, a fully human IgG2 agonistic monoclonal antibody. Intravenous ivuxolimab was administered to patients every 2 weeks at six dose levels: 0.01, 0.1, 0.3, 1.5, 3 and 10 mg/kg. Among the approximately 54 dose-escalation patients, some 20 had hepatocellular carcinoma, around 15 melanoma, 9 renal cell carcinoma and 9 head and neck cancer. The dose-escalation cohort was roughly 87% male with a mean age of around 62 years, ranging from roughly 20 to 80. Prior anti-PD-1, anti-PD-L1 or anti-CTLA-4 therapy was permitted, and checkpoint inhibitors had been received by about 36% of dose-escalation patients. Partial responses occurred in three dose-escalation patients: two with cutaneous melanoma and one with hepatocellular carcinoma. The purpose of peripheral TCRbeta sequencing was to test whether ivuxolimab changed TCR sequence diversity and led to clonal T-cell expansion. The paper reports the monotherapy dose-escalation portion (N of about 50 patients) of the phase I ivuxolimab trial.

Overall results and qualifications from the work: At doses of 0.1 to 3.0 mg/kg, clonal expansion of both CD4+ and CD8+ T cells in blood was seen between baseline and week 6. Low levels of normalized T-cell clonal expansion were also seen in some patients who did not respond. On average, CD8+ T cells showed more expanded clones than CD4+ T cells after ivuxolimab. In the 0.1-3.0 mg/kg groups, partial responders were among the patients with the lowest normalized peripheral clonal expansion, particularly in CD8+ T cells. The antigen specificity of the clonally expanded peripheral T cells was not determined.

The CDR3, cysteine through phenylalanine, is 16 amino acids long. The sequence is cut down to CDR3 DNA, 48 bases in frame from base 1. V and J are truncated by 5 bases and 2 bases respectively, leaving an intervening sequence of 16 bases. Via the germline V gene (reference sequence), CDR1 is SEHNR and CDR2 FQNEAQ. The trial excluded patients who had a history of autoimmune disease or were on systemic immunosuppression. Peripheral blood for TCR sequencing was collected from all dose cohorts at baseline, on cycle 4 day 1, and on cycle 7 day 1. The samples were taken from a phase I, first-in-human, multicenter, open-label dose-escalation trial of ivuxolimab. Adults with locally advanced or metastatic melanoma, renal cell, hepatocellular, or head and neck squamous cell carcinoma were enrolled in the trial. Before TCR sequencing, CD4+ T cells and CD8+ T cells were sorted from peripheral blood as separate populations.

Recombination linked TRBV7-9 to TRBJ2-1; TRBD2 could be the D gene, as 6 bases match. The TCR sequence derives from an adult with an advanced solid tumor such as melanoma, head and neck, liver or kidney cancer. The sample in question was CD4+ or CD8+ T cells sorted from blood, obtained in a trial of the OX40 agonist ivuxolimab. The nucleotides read TGTGCCAGCAGCGCCCTCCGCGGGACGGCCTACAATGAGCAGTTCTTC. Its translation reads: CASSALRGTAYNEQFF.